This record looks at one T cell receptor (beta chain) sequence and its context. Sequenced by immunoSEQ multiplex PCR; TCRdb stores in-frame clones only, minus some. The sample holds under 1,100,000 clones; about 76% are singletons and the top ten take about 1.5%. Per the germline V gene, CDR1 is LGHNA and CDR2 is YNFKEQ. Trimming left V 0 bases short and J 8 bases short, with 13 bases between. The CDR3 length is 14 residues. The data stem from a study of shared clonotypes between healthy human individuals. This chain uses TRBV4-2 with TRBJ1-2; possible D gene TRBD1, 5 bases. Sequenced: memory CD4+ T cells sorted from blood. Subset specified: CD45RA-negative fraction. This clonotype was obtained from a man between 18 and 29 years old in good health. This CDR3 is CASSQDRRDEGYTF. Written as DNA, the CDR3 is TGTGCCAGCAGCCAAGATCGAAGGGACGAGGGCTACACCTTC.